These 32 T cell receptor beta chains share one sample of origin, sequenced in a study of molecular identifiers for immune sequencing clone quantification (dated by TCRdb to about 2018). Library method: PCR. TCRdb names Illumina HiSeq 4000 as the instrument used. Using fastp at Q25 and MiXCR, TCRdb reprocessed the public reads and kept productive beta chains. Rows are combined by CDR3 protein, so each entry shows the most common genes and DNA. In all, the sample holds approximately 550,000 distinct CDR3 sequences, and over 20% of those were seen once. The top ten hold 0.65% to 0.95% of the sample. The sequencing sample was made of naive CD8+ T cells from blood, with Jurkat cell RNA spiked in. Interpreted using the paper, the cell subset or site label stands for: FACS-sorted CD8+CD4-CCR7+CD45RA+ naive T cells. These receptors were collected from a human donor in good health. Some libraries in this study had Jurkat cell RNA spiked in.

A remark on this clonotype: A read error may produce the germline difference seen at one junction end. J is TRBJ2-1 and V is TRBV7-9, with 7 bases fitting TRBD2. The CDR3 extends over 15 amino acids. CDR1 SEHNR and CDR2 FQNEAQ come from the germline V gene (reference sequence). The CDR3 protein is CASSRREDPYTEQFF. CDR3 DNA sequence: TGTGCCAGCAGCCGACGGGAGGACCCCTACACTGAGCAGTTCTTC.

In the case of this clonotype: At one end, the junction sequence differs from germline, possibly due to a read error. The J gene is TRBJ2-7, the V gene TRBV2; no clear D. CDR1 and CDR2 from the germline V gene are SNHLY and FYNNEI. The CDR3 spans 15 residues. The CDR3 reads CASSEGPDRSYEQCF. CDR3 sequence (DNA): TGTGCCAGCAGTGAAGGACCAGACCGCTCCTACGAGCAGTGCTTC.

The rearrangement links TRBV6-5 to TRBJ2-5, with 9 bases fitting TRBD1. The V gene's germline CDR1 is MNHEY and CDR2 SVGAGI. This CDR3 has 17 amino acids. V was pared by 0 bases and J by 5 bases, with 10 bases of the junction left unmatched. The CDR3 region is CASSYSVSDRGMETQYF. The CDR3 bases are TGTGCCAGCAGTTACTCGGTCTCGGACAGGGGCATGGAGACCCAGTACTTC.

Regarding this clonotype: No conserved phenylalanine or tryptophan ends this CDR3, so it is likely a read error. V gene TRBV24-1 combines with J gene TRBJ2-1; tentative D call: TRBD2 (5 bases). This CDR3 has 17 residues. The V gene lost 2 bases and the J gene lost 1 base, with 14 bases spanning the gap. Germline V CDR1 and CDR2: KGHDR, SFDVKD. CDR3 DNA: TGTGCCACCAGTGATTCTGAAGGGAGTCTGTCCTACAATGAGCAGTTCGTC. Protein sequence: CATSDSEGSLSYNEQFV.

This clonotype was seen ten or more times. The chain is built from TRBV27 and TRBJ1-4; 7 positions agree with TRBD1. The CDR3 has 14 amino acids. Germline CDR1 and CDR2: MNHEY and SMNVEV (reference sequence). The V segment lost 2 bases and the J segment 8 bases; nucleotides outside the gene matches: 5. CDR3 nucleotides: TGTGCCAGCAGTTTAAGGGGGCTGGACGAAAAACTGTTTTTT. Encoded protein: CASSLRGLDEKLFF.

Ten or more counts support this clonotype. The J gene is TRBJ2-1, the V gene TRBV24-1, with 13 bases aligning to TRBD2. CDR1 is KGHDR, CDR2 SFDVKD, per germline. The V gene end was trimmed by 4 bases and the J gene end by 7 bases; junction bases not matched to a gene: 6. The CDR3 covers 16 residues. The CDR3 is CATSELGLAGVNEQFF. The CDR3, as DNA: TGTGCCACCAGTGAACTTGGACTAGCGGGAGTAAATGAGCAGTTCTTC.

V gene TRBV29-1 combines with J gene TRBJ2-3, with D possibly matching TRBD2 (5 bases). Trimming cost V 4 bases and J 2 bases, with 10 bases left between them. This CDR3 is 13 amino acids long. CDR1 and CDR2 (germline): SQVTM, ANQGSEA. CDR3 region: CSVVGGFTDTQYF. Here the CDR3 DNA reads TGCAGCGTTGTGGGCGGGTTCACAGATACGCAGTATTTT.

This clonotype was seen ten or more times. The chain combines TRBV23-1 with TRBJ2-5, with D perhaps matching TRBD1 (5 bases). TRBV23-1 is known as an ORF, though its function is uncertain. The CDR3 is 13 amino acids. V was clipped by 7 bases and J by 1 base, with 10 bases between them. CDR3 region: CASNRQCQETQYF. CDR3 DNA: TGCGCCAGCAATAGACAGTGCCAAGAGACCCAGTACTTC.

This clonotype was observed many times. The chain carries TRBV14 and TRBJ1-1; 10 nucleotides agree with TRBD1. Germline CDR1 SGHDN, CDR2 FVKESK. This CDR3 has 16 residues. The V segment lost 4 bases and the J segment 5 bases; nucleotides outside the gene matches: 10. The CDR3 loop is CASSPRDRGRFTEAFF. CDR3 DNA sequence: TGTGCCAGCAGCCCCCGGGACAGGGGCCGGTTTACTGAAGCTTTCTTT.

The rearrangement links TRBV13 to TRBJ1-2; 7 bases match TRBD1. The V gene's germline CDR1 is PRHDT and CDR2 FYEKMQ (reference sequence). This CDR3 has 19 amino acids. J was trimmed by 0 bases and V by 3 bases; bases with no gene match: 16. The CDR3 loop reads CASSLPQGVEGRANYGYTF. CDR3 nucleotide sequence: TGTGCCAGCAGCTTGCCCCAGGGGGTCGAGGGACGGGCTAACTATGGCTACACCTTC.

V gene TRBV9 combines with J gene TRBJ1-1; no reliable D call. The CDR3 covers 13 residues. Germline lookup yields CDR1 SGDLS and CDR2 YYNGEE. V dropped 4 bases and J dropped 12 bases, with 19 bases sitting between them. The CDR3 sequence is CASSPWGGQETFF. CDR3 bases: TGTGCCAGCAGCCCGTGGGGAGGCCAGGAAACTTTCTTT. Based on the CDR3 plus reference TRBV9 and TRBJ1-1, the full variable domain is DSGVTQTPKHLITATGQRVTLRCSPRSGDLSVYWYQQSLDQGLQFLIQYYNGEERAKGNILERFSAQQFPDLHSELNLSSLELGDSALYFCASSPWGGQETFFGQGTRLTVV.

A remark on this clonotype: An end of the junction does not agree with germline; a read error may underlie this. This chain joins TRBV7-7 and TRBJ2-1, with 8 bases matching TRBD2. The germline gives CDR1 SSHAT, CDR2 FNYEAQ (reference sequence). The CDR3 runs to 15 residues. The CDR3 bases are TGTGCCAGCAGCCTCATAGCGGGGTCCTACGATGAGCAGTTCTTC. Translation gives CASSLIAGSYDEQFF.

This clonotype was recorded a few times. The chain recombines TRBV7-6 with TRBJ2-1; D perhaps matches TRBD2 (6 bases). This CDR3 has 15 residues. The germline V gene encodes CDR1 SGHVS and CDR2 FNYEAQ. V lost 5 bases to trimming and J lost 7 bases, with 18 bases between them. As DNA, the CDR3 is TGTGCCAGCAGCAACGAAGCGGGTCCGCTTAATGAGCAGTTCTTC. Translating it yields CASSNEAGPLNEQFF. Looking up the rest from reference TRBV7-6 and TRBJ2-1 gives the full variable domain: GAGVSQSPRYKVTKRGQDVALRCDPISGHVSLYWYRQALGQGPEFLTYFNYEAQQDKSGLPNDRFSAERPEGSISTLTIQRTEQRDSAMYRCASSNEAGPLNEQFFGPGTRLTVL.

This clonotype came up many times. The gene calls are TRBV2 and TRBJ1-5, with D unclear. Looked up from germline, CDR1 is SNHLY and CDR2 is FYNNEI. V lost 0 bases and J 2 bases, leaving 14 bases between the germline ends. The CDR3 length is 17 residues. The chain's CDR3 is CASSEALIPAGNQPQHF. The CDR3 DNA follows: TGTGCCAGCAGTGAAGCCCTAATCCCGGCTGGCAATCAGCCCCAGCATTTT. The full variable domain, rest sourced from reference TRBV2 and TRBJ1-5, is EPEVTQTPSHQVTQMGQEVILRCVPISNHLYFYWYRQILGQKVEFLVSFYNNEISEKSEIFDDQFSVERPDGSNFTLKIRSTKLEDSAMYFCASSEALIPAGNQPQHFGDGTRLSIL.

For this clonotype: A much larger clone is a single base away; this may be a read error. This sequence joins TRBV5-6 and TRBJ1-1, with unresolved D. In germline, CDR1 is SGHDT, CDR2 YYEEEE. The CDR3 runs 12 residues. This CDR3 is CASWTGNTGAFF. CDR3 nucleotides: TGTGCCAGCTGGACGGGAAACACTGGAGCTTTCTTT.

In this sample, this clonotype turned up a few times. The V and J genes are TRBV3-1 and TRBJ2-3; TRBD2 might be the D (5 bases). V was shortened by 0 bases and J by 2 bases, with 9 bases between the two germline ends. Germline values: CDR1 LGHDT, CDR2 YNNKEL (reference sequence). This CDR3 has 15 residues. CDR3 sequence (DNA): TGTGCCAGCAGCCAAGAAGAGACTAACACAGATACGCAGTATTTT. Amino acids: CASSQEETNTDTQYF.

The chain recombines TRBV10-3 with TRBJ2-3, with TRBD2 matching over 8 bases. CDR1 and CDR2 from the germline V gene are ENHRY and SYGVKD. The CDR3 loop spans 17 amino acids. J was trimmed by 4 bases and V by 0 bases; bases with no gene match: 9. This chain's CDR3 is CAISESGLSGESDTQYF. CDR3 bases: TGTGCCATCAGTGAGTCGGGTCTTAGCGGGGAGTCAGATACGCAGTATTTT.

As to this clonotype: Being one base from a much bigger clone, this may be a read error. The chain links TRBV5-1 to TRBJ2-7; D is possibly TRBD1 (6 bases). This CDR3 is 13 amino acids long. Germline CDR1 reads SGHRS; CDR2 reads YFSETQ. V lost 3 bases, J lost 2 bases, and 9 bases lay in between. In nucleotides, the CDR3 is TGCGCCAGCAGCTGGGACATTACCTACGAGCAGTACTTC. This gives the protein CASSWDITYEQYF.

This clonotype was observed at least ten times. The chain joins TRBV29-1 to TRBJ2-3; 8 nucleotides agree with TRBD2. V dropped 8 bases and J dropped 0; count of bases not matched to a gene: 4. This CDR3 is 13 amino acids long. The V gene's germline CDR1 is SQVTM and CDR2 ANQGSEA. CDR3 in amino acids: CSISGESTDTQYF. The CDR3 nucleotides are TGCAGCATTAGCGGGGAAAGCACAGATACGCAGTATTTT.

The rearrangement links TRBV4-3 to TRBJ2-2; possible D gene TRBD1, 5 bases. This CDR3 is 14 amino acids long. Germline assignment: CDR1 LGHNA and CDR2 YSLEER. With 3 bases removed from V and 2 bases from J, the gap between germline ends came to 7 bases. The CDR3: CASSHRANTGELFF. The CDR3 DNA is TGCGCCAGCAGCCACAGGGCTAACACCGGGGAGCTGTTTTTT.

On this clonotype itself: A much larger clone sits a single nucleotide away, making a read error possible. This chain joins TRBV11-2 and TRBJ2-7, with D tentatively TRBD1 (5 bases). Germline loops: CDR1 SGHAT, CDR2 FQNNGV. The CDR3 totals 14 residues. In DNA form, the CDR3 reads TGTACCAGCAGCTTGGGTGTTTTGGGGCTTGAGCAGTACTTC. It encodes CTSSLGVLGLEQYF.

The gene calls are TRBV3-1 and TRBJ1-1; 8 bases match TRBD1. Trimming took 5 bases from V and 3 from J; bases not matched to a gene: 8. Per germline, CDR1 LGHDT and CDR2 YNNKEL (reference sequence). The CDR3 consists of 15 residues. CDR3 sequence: CASSSTTGGDTEAFF. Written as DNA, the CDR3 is TGTGCCAGCAGCTCAACCACAGGGGGGGACACTGAAGCTTTCTTT.

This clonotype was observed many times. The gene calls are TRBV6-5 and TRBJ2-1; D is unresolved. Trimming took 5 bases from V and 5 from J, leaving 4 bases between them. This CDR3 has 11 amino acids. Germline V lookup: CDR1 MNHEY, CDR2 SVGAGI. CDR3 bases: TGTGCCAGCAGTCGTCACAATGAGCAGTTCTTC. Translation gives CASSRHNEQFF.

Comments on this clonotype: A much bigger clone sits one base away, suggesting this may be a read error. DNA for the CDR3: TGTGCCTGGAGTGCGGACCCCTACGAGCAGTACTTC. As protein: CAWSADPYEQYF. The chain links TRBV30 to TRBJ2-7; D gene ambiguous. The germline V and J ends were trimmed by 1 base and 2 bases, with 6 bases remaining between them. Germline V gene sequence: CDR1 GTSNPN, CDR2 SVGIG (reference sequence). The CDR3 runs 12 residues.

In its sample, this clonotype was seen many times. CDR3 loop: CASSLGAGALQFF. CDR3 DNA: TGTGCCAGCAGCTTAGGAGCGGGGGCGCTGCAGTTCTTC. The rearrangement uses TRBV7-2 and TRBJ2-1; 8 bases agree with TRBD2. In germline, CDR1 is SGHTA, CDR2 FQGNSA. The J segment lost 12 bases and the V segment lost 1 base, leaving 5 bases of the junction unmatched. CDR3 length: 13 amino acids.

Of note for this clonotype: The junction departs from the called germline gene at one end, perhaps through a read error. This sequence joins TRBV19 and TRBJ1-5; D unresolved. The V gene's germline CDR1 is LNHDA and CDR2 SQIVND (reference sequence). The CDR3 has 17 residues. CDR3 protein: CASSIVSGAYSSQPQHF. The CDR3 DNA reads TGTGCCAGTAGTATAGTTTCAGGTGCCTATAGCAGTCAGCCCCAGCATTTT.

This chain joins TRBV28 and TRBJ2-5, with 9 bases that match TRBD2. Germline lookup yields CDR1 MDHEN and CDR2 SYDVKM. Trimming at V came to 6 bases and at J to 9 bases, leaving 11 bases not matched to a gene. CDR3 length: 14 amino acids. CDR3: CASSLLGLASSQYF. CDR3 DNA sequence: TGTGCCAGCAGCCTTCTCGGACTAGCGTCGTCCCAGTACTTC.

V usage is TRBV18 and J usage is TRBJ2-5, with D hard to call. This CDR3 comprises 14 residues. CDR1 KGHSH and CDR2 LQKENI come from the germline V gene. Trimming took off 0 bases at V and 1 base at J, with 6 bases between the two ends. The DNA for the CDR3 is TGTGCCAGCTCACCACCGAACAGCCAAGAGACCCAGTACTTC. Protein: CASSPPNSQETQYF.

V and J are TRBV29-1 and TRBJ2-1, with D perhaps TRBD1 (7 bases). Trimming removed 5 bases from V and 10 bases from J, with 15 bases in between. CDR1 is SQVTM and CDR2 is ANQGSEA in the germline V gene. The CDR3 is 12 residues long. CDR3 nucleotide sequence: TGCAGCGTTCAGACAGGGAGGAACGAGCAGTTCTTC. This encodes CSVQTGRNEQFF.

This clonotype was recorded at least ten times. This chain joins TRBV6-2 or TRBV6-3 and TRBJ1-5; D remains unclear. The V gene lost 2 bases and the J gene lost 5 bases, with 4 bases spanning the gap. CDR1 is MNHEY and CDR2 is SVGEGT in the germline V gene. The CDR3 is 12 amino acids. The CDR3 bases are TGTGCCAGCAGTTACGAGGATCAGCCCCAGCATTTT. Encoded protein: CASSYEDQPQHF.

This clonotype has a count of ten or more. The CDR3 reads CASSQEGYSYEQYF. The CDR3 DNA reads TGCGCCAGCAGCCAAGAGGGGTACTCCTACGAGCAGTACTTC. The chain joins TRBV4-1 to TRBJ2-7; D gene uncertain. V lost 0 bases, J lost 0 bases, and 6 bases lay in between. Germline V gives CDR1 MGHRA, CDR2 YSYEKL. This CDR3 comprises 14 residues.

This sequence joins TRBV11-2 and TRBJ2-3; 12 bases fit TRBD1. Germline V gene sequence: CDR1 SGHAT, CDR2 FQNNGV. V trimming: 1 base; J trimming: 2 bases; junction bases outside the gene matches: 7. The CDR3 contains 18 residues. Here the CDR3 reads CASSLVRGQGAYTDTQYF. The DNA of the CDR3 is TGTGCCAGCAGCTTAGTTCGGGGACAGGGGGCCTACACAGATACGCAGTATTTT.